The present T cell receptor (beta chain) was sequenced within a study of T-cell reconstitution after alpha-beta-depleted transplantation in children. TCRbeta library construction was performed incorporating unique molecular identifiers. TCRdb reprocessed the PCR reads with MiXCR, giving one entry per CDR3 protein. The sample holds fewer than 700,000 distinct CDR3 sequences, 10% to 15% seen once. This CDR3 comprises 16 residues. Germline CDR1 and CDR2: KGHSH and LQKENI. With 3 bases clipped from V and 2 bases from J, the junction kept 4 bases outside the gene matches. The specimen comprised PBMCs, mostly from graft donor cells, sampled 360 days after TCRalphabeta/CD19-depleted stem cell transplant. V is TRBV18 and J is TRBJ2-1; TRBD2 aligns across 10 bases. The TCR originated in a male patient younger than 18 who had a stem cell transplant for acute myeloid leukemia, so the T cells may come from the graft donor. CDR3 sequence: CASSPFSGGPYNEQFF. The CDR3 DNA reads TGTGCCAGCTCACCCTTTAGCGGGGGGCCCTACAATGAGCAGTTCTTC.